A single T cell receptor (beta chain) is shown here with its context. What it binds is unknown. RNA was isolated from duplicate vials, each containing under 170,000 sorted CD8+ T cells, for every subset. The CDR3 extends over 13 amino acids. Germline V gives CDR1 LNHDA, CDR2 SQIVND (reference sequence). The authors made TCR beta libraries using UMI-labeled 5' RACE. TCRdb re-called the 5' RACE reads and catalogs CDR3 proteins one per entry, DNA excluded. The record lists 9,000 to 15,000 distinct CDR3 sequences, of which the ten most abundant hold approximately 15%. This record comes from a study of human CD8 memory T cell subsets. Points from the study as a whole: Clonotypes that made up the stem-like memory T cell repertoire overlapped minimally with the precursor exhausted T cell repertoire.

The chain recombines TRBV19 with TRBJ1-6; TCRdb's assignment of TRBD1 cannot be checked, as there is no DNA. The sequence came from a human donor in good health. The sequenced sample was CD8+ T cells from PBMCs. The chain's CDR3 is CASRTAHNSPLHF.